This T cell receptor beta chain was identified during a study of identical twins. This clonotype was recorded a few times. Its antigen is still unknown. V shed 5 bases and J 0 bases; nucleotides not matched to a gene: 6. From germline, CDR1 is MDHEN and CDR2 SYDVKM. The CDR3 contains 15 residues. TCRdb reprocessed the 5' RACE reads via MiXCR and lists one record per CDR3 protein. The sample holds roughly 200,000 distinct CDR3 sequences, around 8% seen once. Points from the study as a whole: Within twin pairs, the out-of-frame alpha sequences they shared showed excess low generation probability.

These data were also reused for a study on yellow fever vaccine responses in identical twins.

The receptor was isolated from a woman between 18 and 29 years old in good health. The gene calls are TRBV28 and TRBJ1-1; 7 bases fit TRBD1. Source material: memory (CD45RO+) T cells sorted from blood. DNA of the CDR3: TGTGCCAGCAGTATCCGACAGGGAATGAACACTGAAGCTTTCTTT. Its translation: CASSIRQGMNTEAFF.